This is a list of T cell receptor beta chains from one sample in a study of CD8+ T cells in alopecia areata. Clones were read by immunoSEQ multiplex PCR, and TCRdb kept only the in-frame ones, dropping some. The sample records approximately 130,000 clones, under 65% being singletons. The input for sequencing was CD4+ T cells sorted from blood, taken at week 4, from a patient treated with tofacitinib. These receptors originate from a human donor with alopecia areata. Each CDR3 is given with its conserved first and last residue. Each record gives: clone size, J gene, D gene, V gene, CDR3 DNA, CDR3 protein. The D gene is left open where the match is weak. Clone size, where shown, is once, few, many, or a class for clones that have expanded.

abundance: NA
j_gene: TRBJ2-7
d_gene: NA
v_gene: TRBV29-1
CDR3nt: TGCAGCGTTAAGCGGGCGGGGCAGAACGAGCAGTACTTC
CDR3aa: CSVKRAGQNEQYF

abundance: few
j_gene: TRBJ2-3
d_gene: TRBD2
v_gene: TRBV29-1
CDR3nt: TGCAGCGTTGAACGGCTAGCGGGGGGGGCAGATACGCAGTATTTT
CDR3aa: CSVERLAGGADTQYF

abundance: NA
j_gene: TRBJ2-7
d_gene: TRBD2
v_gene: TRBV5-4
CDR3nt: TGTGCCAGCAGCTTGAAACCGGGACTAGCGGGAGGACAGTTCTACGAGCAGTACTTC
CDR3aa: CASSLKPGLAGGQFYEQYF

abundance: NA
j_gene: TRBJ1-2
d_gene: NA
v_gene: TRBV9
CDR3nt: TGTGCCAGCAGCGAACAGGGTGTAGATGGCTACACCTTC
CDR3aa: CASSEQGVDGYTF

abundance: NA
j_gene: TRBJ2-5
d_gene: NA
v_gene: TRBV28
CDR3nt: TGTGCCAGCAGTTTCAAAACGATCCAAGAGACCCAGTACTTC
CDR3aa: CASSFKTIQETQYF

abundance: NA
j_gene: TRBJ2-1
d_gene: NA
v_gene: TRBV5-1
CDR3nt: TGCGCCAGCAGCTTTAATGGCGATGAGCAGTTCTTC
CDR3aa: CASSFNGDEQFF

abundance: NA
j_gene: TRBJ2-7
d_gene: NA
v_gene: TRBV30
CDR3nt: TGTGCCTGGAGCAAAAGACCCGGCGAGCAGTACTTC
CDR3aa: CAWSKRPGEQYF

abundance: NA
j_gene: TRBJ1-1
d_gene: NA
v_gene: TRBV28
CDR3nt: TGTGCCAGCAATTACGGGTCCTGGGGAATGGTGAACACTGAAGCTTTCTTT
CDR3aa: CASNYGSWGMVNTEAFF

abundance: many
j_gene: TRBJ2-6
d_gene: NA
v_gene: TRBV5-1
CDR3nt: TGCGCCAGCAGCCTTCGATTGGGGACTGGGGCCAACGTCCTGACTTTC
CDR3aa: CASSLRLGTGANVLTF

abundance: NA
j_gene: TRBJ1-2
d_gene: NA
v_gene: TRBV7-2
CDR3nt: TGTGCCAGCAGCCCCGGCCCCGACAGATTATATGGCTACACCTTC
CDR3aa: CASSPGPDRLYGYTF

abundance: NA
j_gene: TRBJ2-3
d_gene: TRBD1
v_gene: TRBV5-1
CDR3nt: TGCGCCAGCAGCTTCAACAGGGGAGATACGCAGTATTTT
CDR3aa: CASSFNRGDTQYF

abundance: few
j_gene: TRBJ1-2
d_gene: NA
v_gene: TRBV5-6
CDR3nt: TGTGCCAGCAGGGGAAAGGGGCGAGGTTATGGCTACACCTTC
CDR3aa: CASRGKGRGYGYTF

abundance: NA
j_gene: TRBJ2-3
d_gene: NA
v_gene: TRBV7-2
CDR3nt: TGTGCCAGCAGCTTAGAGCGGGCAGATACGCAGTATTTT
CDR3aa: CASSLERADTQYF

abundance: NA
j_gene: TRBJ1-2
d_gene: TRBD1
v_gene: TRBV4-2
CDR3nt: TGTGCCAGCAGCCAAGGGGACAGGGTACTCCTCTATGGCTACACCTTC
CDR3aa: CASSQGDRVLLYGYTF

abundance: NA
j_gene: TRBJ2-5
d_gene: NA
v_gene: TRBV7-2
CDR3nt: TGTGCCAGCAGTCCAGGACAGCTGGAGACCCAGTACTTC
CDR3aa: CASSPGQLETQYF

abundance: once
j_gene: TRBJ2-2
d_gene: NA
v_gene: TRBV29-1
CDR3nt: TGCAGCGTTGTCCGTTCAGGGGAGGAGCTGTTTTTT
CDR3aa: CSVVRSGEELFF

abundance: NA
j_gene: TRBJ1-4
d_gene: NA
v_gene: TRBV9
CDR3nt: TGTGCCAGCAGCCTAAATAAGCCGAGGGATGAAAAACTGTTTTTT
CDR3aa: CASSLNKPRDEKLFF

abundance: once
j_gene: TRBJ2-3
d_gene: NA
v_gene: TRBV12-5
CDR3nt: TGTGCTAGTGGTTTGGTACGACGAGGGCAACTCGATACGCAGTATTTT
CDR3aa: CASGLVRRGQLDTQYF

abundance: once
j_gene: TRBJ2-7
d_gene: TRBD2
v_gene: TRBV7-2
CDR3nt: TGTGCCAGCAGCTTAGGGGGAGGGCATAGCGAGCAGTACTTC
CDR3aa: CASSLGGGHSEQYF

abundance: once
j_gene: TRBJ1-1
d_gene: TRBD1
v_gene: TRBV5-6
CDR3nt: TGTGCCAGCACACGAGACAGGGGAGGTAACACTGAAGCTTTCTTT
CDR3aa: CASTRDRGGNTEAFF

abundance: NA
j_gene: TRBJ2-6
d_gene: NA
v_gene: TRBV27
CDR3nt: TGTGCCAGCAGTTTTCTCAGGCCCCCTGGGGCCAACGTCCTGACTTTC
CDR3aa: CASSFLRPPGANVLTF

abundance: few
j_gene: TRBJ2-7
d_gene: TRBD1
v_gene: TRBV5-1
CDR3nt: TGCGCCAGCAGCCCCCAGACAGGGCCGGACGAGCAGTACTTC
CDR3aa: CASSPQTGPDEQYF

abundance: NA
j_gene: TRBJ2-5
d_gene: TRBD1
v_gene: TRBV5-6
CDR3nt: TGTGCCAGCAGTCGGGACAGTCAAGAGACCCAGTACTTC
CDR3aa: CASSRDSQETQYF

abundance: NA
j_gene: TRBJ2-2
d_gene: NA
v_gene: TRBV18
CDR3nt: TGTGCCAGCTCACCTTTGTCGAGCGGGGAGCTGTTTTTT
CDR3aa: CASSPLSSGELFF

abundance: NA
j_gene: TRBJ2-1
d_gene: NA
v_gene: TRBV5-1
CDR3nt: TGCGCCAGCAGTCGGGACGGGTACAATGAGCAGTTCTTC
CDR3aa: CASSRDGYNEQFF

abundance: NA
j_gene: TRBJ2-1
d_gene: NA
v_gene: TRBV4-1
CDR3nt: TGCGCCAGCAGCCAAGAGGGGTACAATGAGCAGTTCTTC
CDR3aa: CASSQEGYNEQFF

abundance: NA
j_gene: TRBJ1-6
d_gene: NA
v_gene: TRBV4-2
CDR3nt: TGTGCCAGCAGCCAAGTGGTTCAGGCGAATTCACCCCTCCACTTT
CDR3aa: CASSQVVQANSPLHF

abundance: NA
j_gene: TRBJ1-5
d_gene: TRBD1
v_gene: TRBV30
CDR3nt: TGTGCCTGGAGTGTACAGGGGATCAATCAGCCCCAGCATTTT
CDR3aa: CAWSVQGINQPQHF

abundance: NA
j_gene: TRBJ2-3
d_gene: TRBD1
v_gene: TRBV10-3
CDR3nt: TGTGCCATCAGTGTAGGACAGGGGAGAGATACGCAGTATTTT
CDR3aa: CAISVGQGRDTQYF

abundance: NA
j_gene: TRBJ2-7
d_gene: TRBD1
v_gene: TRBV29-1
CDR3nt: TGCAGCGTCGGGACAGGGACCTACGAGCAGTACTTC
CDR3aa: CSVGTGTYEQYF

abundance: NA
j_gene: TRBJ1-2
d_gene: TRBD1
v_gene: TRBV29-1
CDR3nt: TGCAGCGTTAGGGACAGGACTAACTATGGCTACACCTTC
CDR3aa: CSVRDRTNYGYTF

abundance: NA
j_gene: TRBJ2-1
d_gene: NA
v_gene: TRBV7-2
CDR3nt: TGTGCCAGCAGCGCCGACTCCTACAATGAGCAGTTCTTC
CDR3aa: CASSADSYNEQFF

abundance: NA
j_gene: TRBJ2-7
d_gene: NA
v_gene: TRBV5-6
CDR3nt: TGTGCCAGCAGCTGGGCGCTGGAAACCTACGAGCAGTACTTC
CDR3aa: CASSWALETYEQYF

abundance: NA
j_gene: TRBJ1-2
d_gene: NA
v_gene: TRBV19
CDR3nt: TGTGCCAGTAGTCCCCGGACAGACACGAATGGCTACACCTTC
CDR3aa: CASSPRTDTNGYTF

abundance: NA
j_gene: TRBJ2-1
d_gene: NA
v_gene: TRBV29-1
CDR3nt: TGCAGCGTTGAGGAGGGAGCAAACAATGAGCAGTTCTTC
CDR3aa: CSVEEGANNEQFF

abundance: NA
j_gene: TRBJ2-7
d_gene: NA
v_gene: TRBV30
CDR3nt: TGTGCCTGGGCGCCCCGTAACCGTTACGAGCAGTACTTC
CDR3aa: CAWAPRNRYEQYF

abundance: NA
j_gene: TRBJ2-7
d_gene: NA
v_gene: TRBV19
CDR3nt: TGTGCCAGTAGCAACGACAACGAGCAGTACTTC
CDR3aa: CASSNDNEQYF

abundance: NA
j_gene: TRBJ1-2
d_gene: TRBD1
v_gene: TRBV29-1
CDR3nt: TGCAGCGTTGTTCCAGGGGGCAGGACTAGCTATGGCTACACCTTC
CDR3aa: CSVVPGGRTSYGYTF